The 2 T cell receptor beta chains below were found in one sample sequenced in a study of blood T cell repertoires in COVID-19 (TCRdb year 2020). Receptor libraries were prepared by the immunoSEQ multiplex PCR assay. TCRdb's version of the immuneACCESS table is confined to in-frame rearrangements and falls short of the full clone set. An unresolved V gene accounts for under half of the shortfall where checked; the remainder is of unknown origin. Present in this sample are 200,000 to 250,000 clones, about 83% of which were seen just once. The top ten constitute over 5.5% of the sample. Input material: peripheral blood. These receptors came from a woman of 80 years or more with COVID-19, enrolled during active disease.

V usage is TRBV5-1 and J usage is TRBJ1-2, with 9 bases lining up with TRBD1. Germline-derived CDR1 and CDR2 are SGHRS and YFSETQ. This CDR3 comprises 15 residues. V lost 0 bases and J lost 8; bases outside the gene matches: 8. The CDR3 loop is CASSLDNYRGQGYTF. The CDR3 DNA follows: TGCGCCAGCAGCTTGGATAACTACAGGGGGCAAGGCTACACCTTC.

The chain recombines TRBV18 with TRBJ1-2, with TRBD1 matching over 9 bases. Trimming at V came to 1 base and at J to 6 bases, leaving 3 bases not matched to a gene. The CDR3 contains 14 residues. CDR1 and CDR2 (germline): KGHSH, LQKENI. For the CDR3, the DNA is TGTGCCAGCTCACCACAGGGACAGGGCCATGGCTACACCTTC. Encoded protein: CASSPQGQGHGYTF.